The 23 T cell receptor beta chains below come from one sample, sequenced in a study of T-cell reconstitution after alpha-beta-depleted transplantation in children. Preparation of the TCRbeta library was carried out with unique molecular identifiers. TCRdb re-called the PCR reads through MiXCR, storing one row per CDR3 protein. The table records 250,000 to 350,000 distinct CDR3 sequences, roughly 21% of them present only once. Sequences were derived from PBMCs, mostly from graft donor cells, sampled 180 days after TCRalphabeta/CD19-depleted stem cell transplant. These receptor sequences come from a male patient younger than 18 who had a stem cell transplant for acute lymphoblastic leukemia, so the T cells may come from the graft donor.

This CDR3 reads CASSLPLTEANTGELFF. The CDR3 DNA reads TGTGCCAGCAGCTTGCCCCTGACAGAGGCGAACACCGGGGAGCTGTTTTTT. This chain joins TRBV5-6 and TRBJ2-2; D is perhaps TRBD1 (5 bases). This CDR3 is built from 17 residues. Germline values: CDR1 SGHDT, CDR2 YYEEEE. V lost 1 base, J lost 0 bases, and 13 bases lay in between.

The sample holds a few counts of this clonotype. With a much larger clone just one base away, this may be a read error. The rearrangement uses TRBV5-1 and TRBJ2-7; the match to TRBD1 covers 9 bases. After removal of 4 bases from V and 2 bases from J, the junction contained 1 base not matched to a gene. The CDR3 totals 13 residues. Germline V lookup: CDR1 SGHRS, CDR2 YFSETQ. The CDR3 nucleotides are TGCGCCAGCAGCGGGACAGGGACCTACGAGCAGTACTTC. It yields the protein CASSGTGTYEQYF.

This clonotype was counted only a few times. This chain uses TRBV6-1 with TRBJ2-3; D is ambiguous. Germline V gene lookup returns CDR1 MNHNS and CDR2 SASEGT. The V end lost 5 bases, the J end lost 0 bases, and 15 bases lay between the germline ends. This CDR3 has 16 amino acids. Here the CDR3 reads CASSPLSQLSTDTQYF. Here the CDR3 DNA reads TGTGCCAGCAGTCCCCTGAGCCAGCTGAGCACAGATACGCAGTATTTT.

The gene calls are TRBV20-1 and TRBJ2-7; 12 bases line up with TRBD1. Trimming took 3 bases from V and 3 from J; bases not matched to a gene: 3. This CDR3 is built from 14 residues. Looked up from germline, CDR1 is DFQATT and CDR2 is SNEGSKA (reference sequence). This CDR3 is CSARGQGAGYEQYF. The CDR3 bases are TGCAGTGCTAGGGGACAGGGGGCAGGCTACGAGCAGTACTTC.

The chain joins TRBV12-3 or TRBV12-4 to TRBJ2-5; 8 bases line up with TRBD2. The trim removed 6 bases at V and 3 bases at J, leaving 9 bases unmatched. The CDR3 loop spans 15 amino acids. CDR3 sequence reads: CASSSISGTKETQYF. CDR3 bases: TGTGCCAGCAGCTCCATTAGCGGGACGAAAGAGACCCAGTACTTC.

This clonotype turned up a few times. This chain uses TRBV7-9 with TRBJ2-3; 9 bases agree with TRBD2. Germline CDR1 and CDR2: SEHNR and FQNEAQ (reference sequence). The J segment lost 2 bases and the V segment lost 5 bases, leaving 8 bases of the junction unmatched. The CDR3 runs 16 residues. CDR3 sequence reads: CASSHLAGPYTDTQYF. In DNA, the CDR3 is TGTGCCAGCAGCCATCTAGCGGGACCTTACACAGATACGCAGTATTTT.

This chain connects TRBV12-3 or TRBV12-4 to TRBJ2-3; TRBD1 is a possible D gene (6 bases). The CDR3 sequence is 15 residues long. Trimming took 7 bases from V and 2 from J, leaving 16 bases between them. The DNA of the CDR3 is TGTGCCAGCAACCCCGGGACATCCTCCACAGATACGCAGTATTTT. Encoded protein: CASNPGTSSTDTQYF.

This clonotype was detected a few times. The chain carries TRBV20-1 and TRBJ2-3; D gene uncertain. CDR1 is DFQATT and CDR2 is SNEGSKA in the germline V gene (reference sequence). The CDR3 spans 13 residues. Trimming cost V 0 bases and J 0 bases, with 4 bases left between them. The DNA of the CDR3 is TGCAGTGCTAGAGAAATTAGCACAGATACGCAGTATTTT. Protein sequence: CSAREISTDTQYF.

The chain combines TRBV2 with TRBJ1-5, with a tentative D call TRBD1 (6 bases). Germline V lookup: CDR1 SNHLY, CDR2 FYNNEI. With 2 bases removed from V and 6 bases from J, the gap between germline ends came to 17 bases. The CDR3 sequence is 16 residues long. DNA for the CDR3: TGTGCCAGCAGTGAAATCGGCCAGGGGTCTAGTCAGCCCCAGCATTTT. Encoded protein: CASSEIGQGSSQPQHF. The complete variable domain, with remaining parts taken from reference TRBV2 and TRBJ1-5, reads EPEVTQTPSHQVTQMGQEVILRCVPISNHLYFYWYRQILGQKVEFLVSFYNNEISEKSEIFDDQFSVERPDGSNFTLKIRSTKLEDSAMYFCASSEIGQGSSQPQHFGDGTRLSIL.

There are many counts of this clonotype. The chain recombines TRBV4-1 with TRBJ2-1; weak D call: TRBD2 (5 bases). Trimming removed 4 bases at V and 0 bases at J, with 19 bases between. The CDR3 contains 18 residues. Germline CDR1 reads MGHRA; CDR2 reads YSYEKL. CDR3 in amino acids: CASSPTLVPGSSYNEQFF. DNA for the CDR3: TGCGCCAGCAGCCCCACCTTAGTCCCTGGGAGCTCCTACAATGAGCAGTTCTTC.

The chain is built from TRBV14 and TRBJ1-6; 9 nucleotides match TRBD1. The CDR3 totals 14 residues. V dropped 4 bases and J dropped 8; count of bases not matched to a gene: 3. The V gene's germline CDR1 is SGHDN and CDR2 FVKESK. The CDR3 region has the DNA TGTGCCAGCAGCCCGACAGGGGGGTATTCACCCCTCCACTTT. It yields the protein CASSPTGGYSPLHF.

About this clonotype: A read error is possible here, since a much larger clone lies one base away. The chain couples TRBV11-2 to TRBJ2-1; D may be TRBD2 (6 bases). Germline lookup yields CDR1 SGHAT and CDR2 FQNNGV. The CDR3 has 15 amino acids. CDR3 nucleotide sequence: TGTGCCAGCAGCTTCACCAGCGGGTCCTACAATGAGCCGTTCTTC. Protein sequence: CASSFTSGSYNEPFF. The entire variable domain, with the rest obtained from reference TRBV11-2 and TRBJ2-1, is as follows: EAGVAQSPRYKIIEKRQSVAFWCNPISGHATLYWYQQILGQGPKLLIQFQNNGVVDDSQLPKDRFSAERLKGVDSTLKIQPAKLEDSAVYLCASSFTSGSYNEPFFGPGTRLTVL.

This clonotype was seen only a few times. This rearrangement joins TRBV12-3 or TRBV12-4 to TRBJ2-5; unclear D gene. Trimming removed 10 bases from V and 2 bases from J, with 20 bases in between. This CDR3 has 15 amino acids. The CDR3 region is CATSPALGSQETQYF. CDR3 bases: TGTGCCACCAGCCCGGCCCTCGGCAGTCAAGAGACCCAGTACTTC.

This chain links TRBV12-3 or TRBV12-4 with TRBJ2-6, with 14 bases identical to TRBD2. Trimming removed 0 bases from V and 0 bases from J; junction bases left unmatched: 4. The CDR3 loop spans 20 amino acids. The CDR3 reads CASSLAGTSGSYSGANVLTF. The CDR3 region has the DNA TGTGCCAGCAGTTTAGCCGGGACTAGCGGGAGTTACTCTGGGGCCAACGTCCTGACTTTC.

Here the CDR3 DNA reads TGTGCCAGCAGCTTACGGGCCTCAGTCTCTGGGGCCAACGTCCTGACTTTC. It translates to CASSLRASVSGANVLTF. V gene TRBV7-8 combines with J gene TRBJ2-6; no clear D gene. The V and J ends lost 2 bases and 0 bases respectively, with 11 bases between them. The CDR3 sequence is 17 residues long. The germline V gene has CDR1 SGHVS and CDR2 FQNEAQ. The variable domain in full, with the rest retrieved from reference TRBV7-8 and TRBJ2-6, is GAGVSQSPRYKVAKRGQDVALRCDPISGHVSLFWYQQALGQGPEFLTYFQNEAQLDKSGLPSDRFFAERPEGSVSTLKIQRTQQEDSAVYLCASSLRASVSGANVLTFGAGSRLTVL.

This chain uses TRBV30 with TRBJ1-1; D is unresolved. V lost 3 bases to trimming and J lost 3 bases, with 5 bases between them. The CDR3 is 11 amino acids. The germline gives CDR1 GTSNPN, CDR2 SVGIG (reference sequence). CDR3: CAWRVYTEAFF. The CDR3 nucleotides are TGTGCCTGGAGGGTCTACACTGAAGCTTTCTTT.

This clonotype was counted a few times. CDR3 in amino acids: CASSWASGPFYNEQFF. In DNA, the CDR3 is TGCGCCAGCAGCTGGGCTAGCGGACCTTTCTACAATGAGCAGTTCTTC. V is TRBV5-1 and J is TRBJ2-1; 7 bases map to TRBD2. V gave up 3 bases and J gave up 3 bases; unmatched junction bases: 9. The CDR3 runs to 16 residues. Per the germline V gene, CDR1 is SGHRS and CDR2 is YFSETQ.

With respect to this clonotype: A junction end diverges from the germline sequence, so it may reflect a read error. V gene TRBV7-8 combines with J gene TRBJ2-1; TRBD2 matches at 12 bases. The CDR3 contains 17 residues. Germline V gene sequence: CDR1 SGHVS, CDR2 FQNEAQ. The DNA for the CDR3 is TGTGCCAGCAGCTTTACAGCTAGCGGGAGGGCGGGGAATGAGCATTTCTTC. Encoded protein: CASSFTASGRAGNEHFF.

The table lists this clonotype with a few counts. The chain links TRBV7-8 to TRBJ2-1, with D maybe TRBD2 (6 bases). Deletions cut 3 bases from V and 7 bases from J, with 13 bases between. CDR1 and CDR2 from the germline V gene are SGHVS and FQNEAQ. The CDR3 length is 14 residues. As DNA, the CDR3 is TGTGCCAGCAGCTTGGCTCGGGAGAGGAATGAGCAGTTCTTC. This codes for CASSLARERNEQFF.

This clonotype was observed a handful of times. This chain uses TRBV20-1 with TRBJ1-1; no clear D. CDR1 is DFQATT, CDR2 SNEGSKA, per germline (reference sequence). V was pared by 4 bases and J by 0 bases, with 9 bases between. The CDR3 consists of 13 residues. The CDR3 is CSATEGMNTEAFF. The CDR3 region has the DNA TGCAGTGCTACAGAAGGGATGAACACTGAAGCTTTCTTT.

This clonotype came up a few times. This chain joins TRBV27 and TRBJ2-7; 8 bases are a match to TRBD2. The CDR3 covers 14 residues. V lost 3 bases, J lost 7 bases, and 8 bases stayed unmatched. The V gene's germline CDR1 is MNHEY and CDR2 SMNVEV (reference sequence). The CDR3 DNA sequence: TGTGCCAGCAGTTTCCGGGAGGGATCGGGGGAGCAGTACTTC. This gives the protein CASSFREGSGEQYF.

This clonotype was observed a few times. This chain uses TRBV11-2 with TRBJ2-3, with D possibly TRBD2 on 6 matching bases. V gave up 3 bases and J gave up 2 bases, with 12 bases separating them. CDR1 and CDR2 from the germline V gene are SGHAT and FQNNGV. The CDR3 extends over 15 amino acids. For the CDR3, the DNA is TGTGCCAGCAGCTTCGGCGGGACGGACACAGATACGCAGTATTTT. Protein product: CASSFGGTDTDTQYF.

The chain is built from TRBV27 and TRBJ2-7, with 10 bases lining up with TRBD1. The V gene end was trimmed by 3 bases and the J gene end by 1 base; junction bases not matched to a gene: 15. CDR3 length: 19 amino acids. Germline loops: CDR1 MNHEY, CDR2 SMNVEV (reference sequence). CDR3 protein: CASSFLRRGGTGASYEQYF. CDR3 bases: TGTGCCAGCAGTTTCCTCCGTCGGGGGGGGACAGGGGCATCCTACGAGCAGTACTTC.